The following is a T cell receptor (beta chain) sequence with its context. This specimen belongs to a study of patients and donors after allogeneic stem cell transplantation. The CDR3 is made up of 15 amino acids. The germline V and J ends were trimmed by 2 bases and 1 base, with 10 bases remaining between them. Germline values: CDR1 SGHRS, CDR2 YFSETQ. Each CDR3 protein gets one entry after TCRdb re-called the RT-PCR reads with MiXCR. The table records 800,000 to 1,000,000 distinct CDR3 sequences, 15% to 20% of them present only once. Sequencing used blood, either unsorted or a sorted T cell fraction (not recorded which). This TCR was recovered from a human donor who was either an allogeneic HSCT recipient or a stem cell or donor lymphocyte infusion donor (not recorded which). It is not recorded whose cells these are; they may come from a transplant donor. The chain links TRBV5-1 to TRBJ1-3, with D possibly matching TRBD1 (5 bases). CDR3 nucleotide sequence: TGCGCCAGCAGCTTCTTACAGGCATCTGGAAACACCATATATTTT. Amino acid sequence: CASSFLQASGNTIYF.